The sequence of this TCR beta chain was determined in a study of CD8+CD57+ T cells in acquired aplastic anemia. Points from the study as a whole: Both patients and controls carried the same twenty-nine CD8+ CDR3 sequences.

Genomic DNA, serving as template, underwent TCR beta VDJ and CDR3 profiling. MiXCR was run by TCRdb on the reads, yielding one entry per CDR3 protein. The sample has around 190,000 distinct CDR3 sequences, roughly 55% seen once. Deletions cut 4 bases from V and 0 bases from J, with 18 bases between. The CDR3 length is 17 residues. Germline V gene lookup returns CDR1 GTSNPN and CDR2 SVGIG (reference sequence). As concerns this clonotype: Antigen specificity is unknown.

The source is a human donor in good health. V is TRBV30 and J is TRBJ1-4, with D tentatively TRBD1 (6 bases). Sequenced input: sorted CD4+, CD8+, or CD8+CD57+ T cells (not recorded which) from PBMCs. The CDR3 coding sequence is TGTGCCTGGACCCAGGGGTCGGTATATACAACTAATGAAAAACTGTTTTTT. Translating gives CAWTQGSVYTTNEKLFF.